The 30 T cell receptor beta chains listed next were all sequenced from one sample in a study of cytomegalovirus exposure and HLA in healthy donors. PCR involved 60 Vbeta and 13 Jbeta primers. TCRdb's copy holds only in-frame clones and misses some; the assay was immunoSEQ multiplex PCR. The table includes under 150,000 clones, around four fifths detected once. Input material: PBMCs. The receptors stem from a man between 40 and 49 years old in good health and CMV-seronegative.

The rearrangement joins TRBV28 to TRBJ2-5; D is perhaps TRBD1 (6 bases). CDR3 size: 13 residues. CDR1 is MDHEN and CDR2 is SYDVKM in the germline V gene. Trimming removed 6 bases from V and 4 bases from J, with 12 bases in between. The CDR3 loop is CASRPPGAETQYF. The CDR3 DNA sequence: TGTGCCAGCAGACCTCCAGGGGCAGAGACCCAGTACTTC.

The chain couples TRBV28 to TRBJ1-2, with TRBD1 matching 8 bases. Germline loops: CDR1 MDHEN, CDR2 SYDVKM. There are 12 residues in the CDR3. With V trimmed by 6 bases and J by 8 bases, 5 bases remained unmatched. CDR3 region: CASSQDRDGYTF. For the CDR3, the DNA is TGTGCCAGCAGCCAGGACAGGGACGGCTACACCTTC.

This rearrangement joins TRBV4-2 to TRBJ2-1, with 13 bases matching TRBD2. Looked up from germline, CDR1 is LGHNA and CDR2 is YNFKEQ. V lost 1 base to trimming and J lost 8 bases; unmatched junction nucleotides: 2. The CDR3 is made up of 15 amino acids. CDR3 nucleotides: TGTGCCAGCAGCCAAGGGACTAGCGGGAGCTATGAGCAGTTCTTC. Translating it yields CASSQGTSGSYEQFF.

The rearrangement joins TRBV21-1 to TRBJ2-7; TRBD1, the table's D call, lacks a check against the DNA. TRBV21-1 is a listed pseudogene. The CDR3 runs to 11 residues. CDR3 coding DNA: TGTGCCAGCTATCGCAGGTACGAGCAGTACTTC. The encoded protein is CASYRRYEQYF.

The chain combines TRBV7-3 with TRBJ2-5; the D gene is possibly TRBD1 (5 bases). The J call could be wrong; TRBJ2-7 is a better fit for the DNA end. Germline V gene data show CDR1 as SGHTA and CDR2 as FQGTGA. The CDR3 has 15 residues. CDR3 region: CASSLGTGSSYEQYF. CDR3 nucleotide sequence: TGTGCCAGCAGCTTAGGTACAGGCAGCTCCTACGAGCAGTACTTC.

The chain links TRBV30 to TRBJ1-1, with D perhaps TRBD1 (5 bases). V shed 5 bases and J shed 5 bases, with 12 bases lying between them. This CDR3 contains 12 residues. CDR1 and CDR2 (germline): GTSNPN, SVGIG (reference sequence). CDR3 nucleotides: TGTGCCTGGGGTACCAGGGCTACTGAAGCTTTCTTT. Its protein product is CAWGTRATEAFF.

The chain combines TRBV5-1 with TRBJ2-3, with TRBD2 matching 10 bases. In germline, CDR1 is SGHRS, CDR2 YFSETQ. V was pared by 0 bases and J by 4 bases, with 11 bases of the junction left unmatched. The CDR3 totals 18 residues. CDR3 sequence (DNA): TGCGCCAGCAGCTTGGCCCGGACTAGCGGTGAGGTGGCAGATACGCAGTATTTT. It encodes CASSLARTSGEVADTQYF.

The rearrangement uses TRBV25-1 and TRBJ2-2; D not certain. Between the trimmed V and J ends, which lost 2 bases and 0 bases, there was a span of 4 bases. The germline V gene encodes CDR1 MGHDK and CDR2 SYGVNS. CDR3 length: 14 amino acids. As DNA, the CDR3 is TGTGCCAGCAGTGAACTCCCGAACACCGGGGAGCTGTTTTTT. This codes for CASSELPNTGELFF.

The chain is built from TRBV6-1 and TRBJ2-1, with 9 bases that match TRBD1. Germline trimming cut 1 base from V and 7 bases from J; bases unmatched to any gene: 8. The CDR3 sequence is 16 residues long. Per the germline V gene, CDR1 is MNHNS and CDR2 is SASEGT. For the CDR3, the DNA is TGTGCCAGCAGTGAAGTCACTAGGACAGGGGATAATGAGCAGTTCTTC. It is translated as CASSEVTRTGDNEQFF.

This clone was counted once. The J gene is TRBJ2-7, the V gene TRBV6-5, with TRBD2 matching over 13 bases. V lost 5 bases, J lost 2 bases, and 3 bases stayed unmatched. Germline values: CDR1 MNHEY, CDR2 SVGAGI. The CDR3 has 15 residues. The CDR3 region is CASSRTSGGTYEQYF. CDR3 DNA sequence: TGTGCCAGCAGTCGGACTAGCGGGGGTACCTACGAGCAGTACTTC.

The chain uses TRBV5-1 and TRBJ2-3, with TRBD1 identical over 8 bases. Germline CDR1 and CDR2: SGHRS and YFSETQ. Losses at the gene ends were 0 bases for V and 5 bases for J; bases not matched to a gene: 5. This CDR3 comprises 15 residues. The CDR3 DNA reads TGCGCCAGCAGCTTGGTGGCAGGGGGCCAAGATACGCAGTATTTT. Its protein product is CASSLVAGGQDTQYF.

The CDR3 is CASSLTGTGKNTIYF. Here the CDR3 DNA reads TGTGCCAGTAGTCTAACCGGGACAGGAAAAAACACCATATATTTT. The J gene is TRBJ1-3, the V gene TRBV19, with TRBD1 identical over 8 bases. The V segment lost 5 bases and the J segment 6 bases; nucleotides outside the gene matches: 9. The CDR3 covers 15 residues. Germline V gene data show CDR1 as LNHDA and CDR2 as SQIVND (reference sequence).

The chain combines TRBV5-1 with TRBJ2-7; 15 bases match TRBD2. The V gene's germline CDR1 is SGHRS and CDR2 YFSETQ. This CDR3 has 17 residues. The ends lost 3 bases at V and 0 bases at J; junction bases unmatched: 4. This CDR3 is CASSWGLAGGISYEQYF. CDR3 DNA: TGCGCCAGCAGCTGGGGACTAGCGGGAGGCATCTCCTACGAGCAGTACTTC.

The V and J genes are TRBV5-1 and TRBJ2-7; TRBD2 aligns across 8 bases. This CDR3 region has 11 residues. The germline CDR1 and CDR2 sequences are SGHRS and YFSETQ. V shed 8 bases, J shed 4 bases, and the junction held 2 bases outside the gene matches. CDR3 in amino acids: CASREGYEQYF. CDR3 DNA sequence: TGCGCCAGTCGGGAGGGGTACGAGCAGTACTTC. Drawing the rest from reference TRBV5-1 and TRBJ2-7, the complete variable domain is KAGVTQTPRYLIKTRGQQVTLSCSPISGHRSVSWYQQTPGQGLQFLFEYFSETQRNKGNFPGRFSGRQFSNSRSEMNVSTLELGDSALYLCASREGYEQYFGPGTRLTVT.

The chain carries TRBV7-9 and TRBJ1-1, with TRBD1 matching 10 bases. The CDR3 is made up of 15 amino acids. J gave up 6 bases and V 4 bases, and 8 bases lay outside the gene matches. Germline V gene sequence: CDR1 SEHNR, CDR2 FQNEAQ (reference sequence). The CDR3 loop is CASSYGTGDWSEAFF. The CDR3 region has the DNA TGTGCCAGCAGCTACGGGACAGGGGACTGGTCTGAAGCTTTCTTT.

This chain links TRBV18 with TRBJ2-7, with 9 bases fitting TRBD1. Trimming took 3 bases from V and 4 from J; bases not matched to a gene: 4. Germline-derived CDR1 and CDR2 are KGHSH and LQKENI. The CDR3 consists of 14 residues. The CDR3 loop reads CASSPGQGLYEQYF. The CDR3 bases are TGTGCCAGCTCACCGGGACAGGGATTATACGAGCAGTACTTC.

This chain joins TRBV18 and TRBJ1-4; 8 bases line up with TRBD1. V lost 3 bases, J lost 6 bases, and 6 bases stayed unmatched. This CDR3 has 15 residues. Looked up from germline, CDR1 is KGHSH and CDR2 is LQKENI. In DNA, the CDR3 is TGTGCCAGCTCACCCTTACAGGGGGAGGATGAAAAACTGTTTTTT. Residues: CASSPLQGEDEKLFF.

This clone came up once. The V gene is TRBV7-3, the J gene TRBJ1-1, with a tentative D call TRBD1 (6 bases). The V end was cut by 5 bases, the J end by 3 bases, with 19 bases between. Germline V gives CDR1 SGHTA, CDR2 FQGTGA. The CDR3 contains 16 residues. CDR3 nucleotides: TGTGCCAGCAGCAAGGTGGGGGGGGGCGTGGACACTGAAGCTTTCTTT. Encoded protein: CASSKVGGGVDTEAFF.

The chain joins TRBV30 to TRBJ2-1; 7 bases align to TRBD2. With 4 bases clipped from V and 0 bases from J, the junction kept 9 bases outside the gene matches. The CDR3 has 16 residues. The germline gives CDR1 GTSNPN, CDR2 SVGIG (reference sequence). CDR3 nucleotides: TGTGCCTGGAAGGAGGGATTAGCGGGCTCCTACAATGAGCAGTTCTTC. This gives the protein CAWKEGLAGSYNEQFF.

In regard to this clone: One junction end disagrees with the germline gene, perhaps due to a read error. This chain connects TRBV7-7 to TRBJ2-1; D is perhaps TRBD2 (7 bases). Germline V lookup: CDR1 SSHAT, CDR2 FNYEAQ (reference sequence). This CDR3 has 16 residues. The CDR3 DNA follows: TGTGCTAGCAGCCCCGGGGGGCTAGTTCTAAACAATGAGCAGTTCTTC. It yields the protein CASSPGGLVLNNEQFF.

The rearrangement joins TRBV5-4 to TRBJ2-7; 8 bases match TRBD1. The CDR3 runs 15 residues. J lost 3 bases, V lost 0 bases, and 5 bases had no gene match. Germline CDR1 SGHNT, CDR2 YYREEE (reference sequence). CDR3 nucleotide sequence: TGTGCCAGCAGCTTGGCCGGACAGGGTTTCTACGAGCAGTACTTC. Protein sequence: CASSLAGQGFYEQYF.

This clone has a single count. V gene TRBV9 combines with J gene TRBJ2-7, with 8 nucleotides matching TRBD1. Per germline, CDR1 SGDLS and CDR2 YYNGEE. CDR3 size: 15 residues. V lost 0 bases and J lost 2; bases outside the gene matches: 4. CDR3 amino acids: CASSVAGTGAYEQYF. The CDR3 DNA reads TGTGCCAGCAGCGTAGCCGGGACAGGTGCCTACGAGCAGTACTTC.

The chain couples TRBV14 to TRBJ1-1, with TRBD1 identical over 8 bases. V shed 1 base and J 1 base; nucleotides not matched to a gene: 2. Germline V gene sequence: CDR1 SGHDN, CDR2 FVKESK. The CDR3 covers 15 residues. CDR3 region: CASSQVGQGNTEAFF. CDR3 coding DNA: TGTGCCAGCAGCCAAGTCGGACAGGGGAACACTGAAGCTTTCTTT.

This clone has only a few counts. In DNA, the CDR3 is TGTGCCAGCAGTGGACAGCTGGGGAACACTGAAGCTTTCTTT. Its translation: CASSGQLGNTEAFF. This chain connects TRBV5-5 to TRBJ1-1; the D gene is possibly TRBD1 (6 bases). V lost 5 bases, J lost 1 base, and 12 bases lay in between. Germline lookup yields CDR1 SGHKS and CDR2 YYEKEE (reference sequence). The CDR3 runs 14 residues.

This clone appeared a single time. This chain connects TRBV27 to TRBJ2-1; perhaps TRBD2 as D (6 bases). This CDR3 comprises 16 residues. Per germline, CDR1 MNHEY and CDR2 SMNVEV (reference sequence). V lost 2 bases and J 6 bases, leaving 17 bases between the germline ends. The CDR3 loop is CASSLIGGMRGNEQFF. The CDR3 DNA reads as TGTGCCAGCAGTTTAATTGGCGGGATGCGGGGCAATGAGCAGTTCTTC.

This sequence joins TRBV2 and TRBJ1-4, with 7 bases that match TRBD1. Germline CDR1 is SNHLY and CDR2 is FYNNEI. Trimming cost V 8 bases and J 5 bases; bases outside gene matches: 8. The CDR3 is made up of 14 amino acids. CDR3 sequence (DNA): TGTGCCAGCTTCCCGGGACAGTCGAATGAAAAACTGTTTTTT. Residues: CASFPGQSNEKLFF.

This chain links TRBV4-1 with TRBJ2-7, with TRBD2 identical over 9 bases. In germline, CDR1 is MGHRA, CDR2 YSYEKL. This CDR3 comprises 16 residues. V shed 0 bases, J shed 5 bases, and the junction held 8 bases outside the gene matches. CDR3 in amino acids: CASSQERLAGVHEQYF. The CDR3, as DNA: TGCGCCAGCAGCCAAGAGAGATTAGCGGGAGTACACGAGCAGTACTTC.

The chain recombines TRBV4-1 with TRBJ2-3, with a tentative D call TRBD2 (5 bases). Germline CDR1 reads MGHRA; CDR2 reads YSYEKL. V shed 3 bases and J shed 2 bases, with 15 bases lying between them. CDR3 length: 16 residues. The CDR3 region has the DNA TGCGCCAGCAGCCAGGTCCCAGCGGACCTCACAGATACGCAGTATTTT. It codes for CASSQVPADLTDTQYF.

The chain uses TRBV27 and TRBJ1-5; no reliable D call. The CDR3 has 13 residues. V was cut by 0 bases and J by 7 bases, with 7 bases left in between. Germline loops: CDR1 MNHEY, CDR2 SMNVEV (reference sequence). The CDR3 nucleotides are TGTGCCAGCAGTTTATCACGCGAGCAGCCCCAGCATTTT. Its protein is CASSLSREQPQHF.

The chain carries TRBV5-1 and TRBJ1-2, with 10 nucleotides matching TRBD1. In germline, CDR1 is SGHRS, CDR2 YFSETQ. V shed 6 bases and J 8 bases; nucleotides not matched to a gene: 10. The CDR3 sequence is 14 residues long. The CDR3, as DNA: TGCGCCAGCAACCAAGGACAGGGGGAAGTCGGCTACACCTTC. It encodes CASNQGQGEVGYTF.